This TCR beta chain was sequenced during a study of blood T cells in healthy people across ages. Study findings and constraints: Among long-lived donors, naive CD4+ cells were more numerous and diversity higher than in aged donors. Observed TCR beta diversity per million T cells went down as age went up. This fall followed a roughly linear course with age.

The CDR3 has 15 amino acids. Germline V gene data show CDR1 as SGHDT and CDR2 as YYEEEE. The V end lost 4 bases, the J end lost 1 base, and 15 bases lay between the germline ends. Concerning this clonotype: Its target is not known.

Healthy Caucasian individuals from Russia aged about 6 to 100 were enrolled as donors. The use of a sample-barcoded 5' primer and a J-beta primer mix characterized a second PCR of about 7 to 12 cycles. TCRdb independently ran MiXCR on the 5' RACE reads; one entry per CDR3 protein. This sample has under 2,000,000 distinct CDR3 sequences, with around 48% found just once. This TCR came from a middle-aged woman in good health. The rearrangement links TRBV5-6 to TRBJ2-7, with a possible D match to TRBD1 (5 bases). The sequencing input was blood. This CDR3 is CASSTPPQGSYEQYF. The CDR3 nucleotides are TGTGCCAGCAGCACCCCTCCGCAGGGTTCCTACGAGCAGTACTTC.